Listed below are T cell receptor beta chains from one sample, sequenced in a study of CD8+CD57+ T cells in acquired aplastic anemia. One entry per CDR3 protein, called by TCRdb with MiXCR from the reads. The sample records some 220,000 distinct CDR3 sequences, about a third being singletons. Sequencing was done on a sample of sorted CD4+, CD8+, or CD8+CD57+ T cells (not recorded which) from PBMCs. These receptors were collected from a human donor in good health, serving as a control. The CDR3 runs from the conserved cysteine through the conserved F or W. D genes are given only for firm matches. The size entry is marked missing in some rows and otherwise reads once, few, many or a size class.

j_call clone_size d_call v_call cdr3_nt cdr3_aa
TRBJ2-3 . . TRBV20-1 TGCAGTGTTGAAAACGGGGGTCTGGGGGATACGCAGTATTTT CSVENGGLGDTQYF
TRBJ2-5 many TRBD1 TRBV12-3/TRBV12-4 TGTGCCAGCAGTTCTAATACCGGGACAGGGGACCAAGAGACCCAGTACTTC CASSSNTGTGDQETQYF
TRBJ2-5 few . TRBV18 TGTGCCAGCTCACCAGGGACCTCCGCGGAGACCCAGTACTTC CASSPGTSAETQYF
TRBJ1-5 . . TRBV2 TGTGCCAGCAGTGAGAGGCGGTCGGGCAATCAGCCCCAGCACTTT CASSERRSGNQPQHF
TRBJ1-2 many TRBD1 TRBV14 TGTGCCAGCAGCAAGCAGGGGGATGGCTACACCTTC CASSKQGDGYTF
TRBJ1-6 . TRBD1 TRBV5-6 TGTGCCAGCAGCCTCACCGGGACAGGGACTTCACCCCTCCACTTT CASSLTGTGTSPLHF
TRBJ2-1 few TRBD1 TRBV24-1 TGTGCCACCAGCGGGACAGCCAACCCCTACAATGAGCAGTTCTTC CATSGTANPYNEQFF
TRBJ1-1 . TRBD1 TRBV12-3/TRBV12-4 TGTGCCAGCGGTTTAGCCCCGGGACAGGGGGTTGAAGCTTTCTTT CASGLAPGQGVEAFF
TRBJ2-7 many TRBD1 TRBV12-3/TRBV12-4 TGTGCCAGCAGTTTAAGACAGGGGTCCGAGCAGTACTTC CASSLRQGSEQYF
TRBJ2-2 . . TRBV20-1 TGCAGTGCTAGAGAAAGCTACACCGGGGAGCTGTTTTTT CSARESYTGELFF
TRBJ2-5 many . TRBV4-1 TGCGCCAGCAGCCATGGCCTAGAGCGAGAGACCCAGTACTTC CASSHGLERETQYF
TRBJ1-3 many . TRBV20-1 TGCAGTGCTGGCCTGGGGAACTCTGGAAACACCATATATTTT CSAGLGNSGNTIYF
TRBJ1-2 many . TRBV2 TGTGCCAGCAATCCACAGGGAGGAGGCTACACCTTC CASNPQGGGYTF
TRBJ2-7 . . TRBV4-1 TGCGCCAGCAGCCAAGATAGTCGGGGGTCACGGGAGCAGTACTTC CASSQDSRGSREQYF
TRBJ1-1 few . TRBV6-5 TGTGCCAGCAGGAAGGACTTCCGGAACACTGAAGCTTTCTTT CASRKDFRNTEAFF
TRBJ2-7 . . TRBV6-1 TGTGCCAGCAGTGGGATTGACGGCACCTACGAGCAGTACTTC CASSGIDGTYEQYF
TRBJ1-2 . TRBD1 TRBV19 TGTGCCAGTAAGACAGGGGAAAGTGATGGCTACACCTTC CASKTGESDGYTF
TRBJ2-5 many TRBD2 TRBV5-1 TGCGCCAGCAGCGACAACCTAGCGGGAGGAGAGACCCAGTACTTC CASSDNLAGGETQYF
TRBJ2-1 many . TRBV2 TGTGCCAGCAGTGAACCCCCAGGCCACTCCTACAATGAGCAGTTCTTC CASSEPPGHSYNEQFF
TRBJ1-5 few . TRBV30 TGTGCCTGGAGTGTACTAGATGGGCAGCCCCAGCATTTT CAWSVLDGQPQHF
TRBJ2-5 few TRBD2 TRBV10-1 TGCGCCAGCAGTGAGGAGCGGGGGGCTGGAGAGACCCAGTACTTC CASSEERGAGETQYF
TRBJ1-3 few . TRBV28 TGTGCCAGCAGTTCTACCTCGGCTGGAAACACCATATATTTT CASSSTSAGNTIYF
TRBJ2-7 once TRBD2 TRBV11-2 TGTGCCAGCAGCTTAGAGTGGACCCAACTAGCGGGACCCTACGAGCAGTACTTC CASSLEWTQLAGPYEQYF
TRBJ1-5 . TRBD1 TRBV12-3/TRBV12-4 TGTGCCAGCAGTCCAACCACAGTTAGGGGGCCTCGCATCGGCAATCAGCCCCAGCATTTT CASSPTTVRGPRIGNQPQHF
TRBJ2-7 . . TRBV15 TGTGCCACCAGCAGAGGAGGGTACGAGCAGTACTTC CATSRGGYEQYF
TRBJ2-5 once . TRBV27 TGTGCCAGCAGTCCGCACACTAGCTTGGAGACCCAGTACTTC CASSPHTSLETQYF
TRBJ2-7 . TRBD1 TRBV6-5 TGTGCCAGCAGTTATAAGGGGGCCGAGCAGTACTTC CASSYKGAEQYF
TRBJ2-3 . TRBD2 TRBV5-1 TGCGCCAGCAGCTTGTCGCTGACCCCGAGCGGGGTAGGCACAGATACGCAGTATTTT CASSLSLTPSGVGTDTQYF
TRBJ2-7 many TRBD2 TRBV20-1 TGCAGTGCAAAACTCTCGGGAGGGAGATCCTACGAGCAGTACTTC CSAKLSGGRSYEQYF
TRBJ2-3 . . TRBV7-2 TGTGCCAGCAGCTTAGCTTATCGGAGGACAGATACGCAGTATTTT CASSLAYRRTDTQYF
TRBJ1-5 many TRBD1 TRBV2 TGTGCCAGCAGACGGACAGGTTTGATGGCTCAGCCCCAGCATTTT CASRRTGLMAQPQHF
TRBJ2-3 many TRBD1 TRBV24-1 TGTGCCACCAGTGGGGGTCCGGGACAGGGGACAGATACGCAGTATTTT CATSGGPGQGTDTQYF
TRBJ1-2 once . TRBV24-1 TGTGCCACCAGTGATTTGCACCAGGGTGGCTACACCTTC CATSDLHQGGYTF
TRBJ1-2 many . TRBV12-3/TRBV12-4 TGTGCCAGCAGTTTTAGGGCCCACTATGGCTACACCTTC CASSFRAHYGYTF
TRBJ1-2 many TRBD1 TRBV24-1 TGTGCCACCAGTGATTGGACAGGGGAATCGAATGGCTACACCTTC CATSDWTGESNGYTF
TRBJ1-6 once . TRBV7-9 TGTGCCAGCAGCTTATCCGAATCACCCCTCCACTTT CASSLSESPLHF
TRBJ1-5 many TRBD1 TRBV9 TGTGCCAGCAGCCAGACAGGGGATCAGCCCCAGCATTTT CASSQTGDQPQHF
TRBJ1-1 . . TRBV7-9 TGTGCCAGCAGTGACGCCAGGGGATACACTGAAGCTTTCTTT CASSDARGYTEAFF
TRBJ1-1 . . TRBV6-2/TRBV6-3 TGTGCCAGCAGTTACGATAGGATGAACACTGAAGCTTTCTTT CASSYDRMNTEAFF
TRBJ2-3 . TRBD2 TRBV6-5 TGTGCCAGCAGTTATGTAGCGGGAGGAACAGATACGCAGTATTTT CASSYVAGGTDTQYF
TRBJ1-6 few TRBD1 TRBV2 TGTGCCACAAATCGGGGACAGGGGACATCGAATTCACCCCTCCACTTT CATNRGQGTSNSPLHF
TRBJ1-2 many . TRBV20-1 TGCAGTGCTAGAGATAATGTGGGGTCATATGGCTACACCTTC CSARDNVGSYGYTF
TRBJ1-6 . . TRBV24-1 TGTGCCACCAGAGCCAACGACAGATCTAATTCACCCCTCCACTTT CATRANDRSNSPLHF